This paragraph reports one T cell receptor beta chain. What it recognizes is unknown. The data derive from a study of cytomegalovirus exposure and HLA in healthy donors. General study points: A later analysis found most CMV-associated TCR beta chains apparently HLA-restricted.

Germline loops: CDR1 SGHNT, CDR2 YYREEE (reference sequence). The CDR3 covers 16 residues. V was clipped by 0 bases and J by 6 bases, with 13 bases between them. Vbeta (60) and Jbeta (13) primers were used in the PCR. The data were produced by immunoSEQ multiplex PCR, yet TCRdb's version contains in-frame clones alone and is incomplete. Of about 120,000 clones listed, approximately 72% were seen once; the top ten hold 30%. The sequence was collected from a man in his 60s in good health and CMV-seropositive. The chain links TRBV5-4 to TRBJ1-6; unclear D gene. The sequenced sample consisted of PBMCs. CDR3 nucleotides: TGTGCCAGCAGCTTGGCCGGTGACTTTCCTAATTCACCCCTCCACTTT. Translating it yields CASSLAGDFPNSPLHF.